The 17 T cell receptor beta chains reported below all come from one sample, sequenced in a study of cytomegalovirus exposure and HLA in healthy donors. Researchers ran the PCR with 60 Vbeta and 13 Jbeta primers. The protocol was immunoSEQ multiplex PCR, while the TCRdb copy is restricted to in-frame clones and leaves out a portion. The sample lists about 120,000 clones, around 63% occurring once. Specimen: PBMCs. These receptors were obtained from a man aged 40-50 years in good health and CMV-seropositive.

A note on this clone: Other DNA sequences from this sample encode an identical CDR3 as well. The chain couples TRBV7-2 to TRBJ2-7; 8 nucleotides line up with TRBD2. CDR1 and CDR2 from the germline V gene are SGHTA and FQGNSA. The CDR3 consists of 14 residues. The ends lost 2 bases at V and 2 bases at J; junction bases unmatched: 2. DNA of the CDR3: TGTGCCAGCAGCTTACTAGCGGGTACCTACGAGCAGTACTTC. It encodes CASSLLAGTYEQYF.

This chain connects TRBV6-1 to TRBJ2-6; D unresolved. V lost 3 bases and J lost 2, with 5 bases in between. Germline CDR1 MNHNS, CDR2 SASEGT. This CDR3 contains 14 residues. The CDR3 spells CASSERTGANVLTF. The CDR3 DNA is TGTGCCAGCAGTGAGAGAACTGGGGCCAACGTCCTGACTTTC.

The chain uses TRBV30 and TRBJ1-2; no firm D call. CDR3 size: 16 residues. V was cut by 0 bases and J by 2 bases, with 16 bases left in between. Germline V CDR1 and CDR2: GTSNPN, SVGIG (reference sequence). The CDR3 spells CAWSVRYIGLNYGYTF. CDR3 coding DNA: TGTGCCTGGAGTGTACGTTATATTGGACTGAACTATGGCTACACCTTC.

V is TRBV7-3 and J is TRBJ2-3; 12 nucleotides align to TRBD2. This CDR3 spans 16 amino acids. Germline assignment: CDR1 SGHTA and CDR2 FQGTGA. V shed 2 bases and J 2 bases; nucleotides not matched to a gene: 2. DNA of the CDR3: TGTGCCAGCAGCTTAGGACTAGCGGGATTCACAGATACGCAGTATTTT. It specifies CASSLGLAGFTDTQYF.

The gene calls are TRBV19 and TRBJ2-1; 9 bases are shared with TRBD2. Germline V gives CDR1 LNHDA, CDR2 SQIVND (reference sequence). This CDR3 contains 17 residues. The V gene end was trimmed by 0 bases and the J gene end by 7 bases; junction bases not matched to a gene: 10. The CDR3 loop is CASSIDRRREGPNEQFF. CDR3 nucleotides: TGTGCCAGTAGTATAGATAGAAGGCGGGAGGGCCCGAATGAGCAGTTCTTC.

This clone was recorded a few times. The rearrangement uses TRBV5-4 and TRBJ1-5, with D possibly matching TRBD1 (5 bases). V was shortened by 4 bases and J by 2 bases, with 16 bases between the two germline ends. The CDR3 sequence is 16 residues long. Germline lookup yields CDR1 SGHNT and CDR2 YYREEE (reference sequence). The CDR3: CASSPRPGIGNQPQHF. In nucleotides, the CDR3 is TGTGCCAGCAGCCCTAGGCCAGGGATAGGCAATCAGCCCCAGCATTTT.

The chain joins TRBV28 to TRBJ1-1; D might be TRBD1 (5 bases). The CDR3 runs 11 residues. CDR1 and CDR2 from the germline V gene are MDHEN and SYDVKM. V lost 7 bases, J lost 11 bases, and 14 bases lay in between. DNA of the CDR3: TGTGCCAGCAACACGGACAATCGGGCTTTCTTT. Translated: CASNTDNRAFF.

At least ten counts were recorded for this clone. J is TRBJ2-1 and V is TRBV6-5, with TRBD2 matching over 7 bases. CDR1 and CDR2 (germline): MNHEY, SVGAGI. V lost 2 bases to trimming and J lost 4 bases; unmatched junction nucleotides: 8. CDR3 length: 16 residues. The CDR3 bases are TGTGCCAGCAGTTACAGTGTCCAGCGGGGATACAATGAGCAGTTCTTC. Protein product: CASSYSVQRGYNEQFF.

The rearrangement joins TRBV2 to TRBJ2-7; weak D call: TRBD2 (5 bases). The V end was cut by 1 base, the J end by 6 bases, with 16 bases between. CDR3 length: 15 residues. Germline-derived CDR1 and CDR2 are SNHLY and FYNNEI. In DNA form, the CDR3 reads TGTGCCAGCAGTGAAGAGGCAGGTTTGGCGGGCGAGCAGTACTTC. Protein product: CASSEEAGLAGEQYF.

This clone was found once. The chain uses TRBV2 and TRBJ2-7, with 8 bases fitting TRBD1. The CDR3 is made up of 13 amino acids. V shed 5 bases and J 5 bases; nucleotides not matched to a gene: 5. Germline loops: CDR1 SNHLY, CDR2 FYNNEI. The chain's CDR3 is CASSPDRENEQYF. The CDR3, as DNA: TGTGCCAGCAGTCCGGACAGGGAAAACGAGCAGTACTTC.

In this sample, this clone turned up a few times. CDR3 residues: CASSQANGQETQYF. The CDR3 nucleotides are TGTGCCAGCAGCCAAGCTAACGGCCAAGAGACCCAGTACTTC. The chain recombines TRBV14 with TRBJ2-5; D is undetermined. Germline CDR1 SGHDN, CDR2 FVKESK. This CDR3 comprises 14 residues. The ends were cut back, 1 base at V and 1 base at J, with 7 bases in the middle.

The chain links TRBV27 to TRBJ1-2; D gene uncertain. The V gene's germline CDR1 is MNHEY and CDR2 SMNVEV (reference sequence). This CDR3 spans 13 amino acids. V shed 3 bases and J shed 5 bases, with 10 bases lying between them. In nucleotides, the CDR3 is TGTGCCAGCAGTTTGGGCAGCCCGTATGGCTACACCTTC. Encoded protein: CASSLGSPYGYTF.

Only a few counts were recorded for this clone. The gene calls are TRBV19 and TRBJ1-1; 7 nucleotides match TRBD1. This CDR3 spans 17 amino acids. Germline CDR1 reads LNHDA; CDR2 reads SQIVND (reference sequence). V dropped 4 bases and J dropped 0; count of bases not matched to a gene: 11. The CDR3 region has the DNA TGTGCCAGTAGTAAGCGACAGGGAGGAGGAGTGAACACTGAAGCTTTCTTT. It codes for CASSKRQGGGVNTEAFF.

About this clone itself: The sample has other DNA sequences that encode this CDR3 too. The gene calls are TRBV2 and TRBJ1-2; 12 positions agree with TRBD1. The V gene end was trimmed by 7 bases and the J gene end by 8 bases; junction bases not matched to a gene: 8. The CDR3 spans 14 residues. Per germline, CDR1 SNHLY and CDR2 FYNNEI. The DNA of the CDR3 is TGTGCCAGCATTCCGGGACAGGGGGCGGGCGGCTACACCTTC. Translating it yields CASIPGQGAGGYTF.

CDR3 residues: CASSQDRVAGPYNEQFF. The CDR3, as DNA: TGTGCCAGCAGCCAAGACCGCGTAGCGGGACCCTACAATGAGCAGTTCTTC. V gene TRBV4-2 combines with J gene TRBJ2-1; the match to TRBD2 covers 8 bases. This CDR3 is built from 17 residues. Looked up from germline, CDR1 is LGHNA and CDR2 is YNFKEQ. V lost 0 bases, J lost 2 bases, and 6 bases stayed unmatched.

The chain recombines TRBV18 with TRBJ2-1; possible D gene TRBD1, 6 bases. This CDR3 is 14 amino acids long. Trimming left V 0 bases short and J 10 bases short, with 13 bases between. In germline, CDR1 is KGHSH, CDR2 LQKENI. The CDR3 DNA sequence: TGTGCCAGCTCACCACCGGGACACAGTGGGGAGCAGTTCTTC. This gives the protein CASSPPGHSGEQFF.

The chain carries TRBV2 and TRBJ1-3; D might be TRBD1 (6 bases). Germline V CDR1 and CDR2: SNHLY, FYNNEI. V lost 5 bases to trimming and J lost 3 bases, with 17 bases between them. This CDR3 comprises 16 residues. In nucleotides, the CDR3 is TGTGCCAGCAGTTACTTACAGGGAAGGGATGGAAACACCATATATTTT. Protein sequence: CASSYLQGRDGNTIYF.